This T cell receptor beta chain was captured by sequencing in a study of early T cells in non-severe SARS-CoV-2 infection. Turning to the study itself: Sequenced material consisted of bulk RNA (from unsorted whole blood), and chains were unpaired.

Whole-study results and caveats: VDJdb-based matching was biased toward anti-spike CD8 responses and missed private and CD4 specificities.

Trimming pared 7 bases from V and 5 bases from J, leaving 8 bases between. Per the germline V gene, CDR1 is MNHNY and CDR2 is SVGAGI (reference sequence). This CDR3 has 11 residues. Many counts were recorded for this clonotype. As yet, its antigen is unknown. Tagging with unique molecular identifiers was applied to individual cDNA molecules. TCRdb reprocessed the 5' RACE reads via MiXCR and lists one record per CDR3 protein. The table lists 65,000 to 75,000 distinct CDR3 sequences, approximately 10% of them singletons, with about 3.8% in the top ten. Material for sequencing was whole blood. The V and J genes are TRBV6-6 and TRBJ2-5; weak D call: TRBD2 (5 bases). The sequence derives from an adult who was a healthcare worker with PCR-confirmed SARS-CoV-2 infection or an uninfected control (not recorded which). The CDR3 DNA sequence: TGTGCCAGCACCCCGGGGGAGACCCAGTACTTC. Protein: CASTPGETQYF.